Sequencing of this T cell receptor (beta chain) was carried out in a study of shared clonotypes between healthy human individuals. Profiled with immunoSEQ multiplex PCR; TCRdb holds only in-frame clones, not every one. The sample has over 2 million clones, about 90% seen once. From germline, CDR1 is MNHEY and CDR2 SVGAGI. The CDR3 sequence is 12 residues long. The V gene lost 8 bases and the J gene lost 2 bases, with 7 bases spanning the gap. The V call is TRBV6-5, the J call TRBJ1-5, with no clear D. The receptor was derived from a man aged 18-30 years in good health. Some clones in this sample may be carry-over from other donors' samples. Sequences were obtained from naive CD4+ T cells from PBMCs. Subset noted: CD45RA+ positively selected. CDR3 sequence: CASGRGNQPQHF. CDR3 sequence (DNA): TGTGCCAGCGGGAGGGGCAATCAGCCCCAGCATTTT.